The present T cell receptor beta chain was sequenced within a study of blood T cell repertoires in COVID-19. The CDR3 has 15 residues. Germline CDR1 and CDR2: SEHNR and FQNEAQ (reference sequence). V dropped 5 bases and J dropped 6 bases, with 18 bases sitting between them. Sequenced by immunoSEQ multiplex PCR; TCRdb stores in-frame clones only, minus some. This sample has roughly 150,000 clones, with about 83% found just once. The clonotype was recovered from a woman between 65 and 79 years old who had recovered from COVID-19. The genes are TRBV7-9 and TRBJ2-3; D may be TRBD1 (7 bases). Sequenced material: peripheral blood. In DNA form, the CDR3 reads TGTGCCAGCAGCGGGGTGGCGGGACAGACGGATACGCAGTATTTT. Protein sequence: CASSGVAGQTDTQYF.